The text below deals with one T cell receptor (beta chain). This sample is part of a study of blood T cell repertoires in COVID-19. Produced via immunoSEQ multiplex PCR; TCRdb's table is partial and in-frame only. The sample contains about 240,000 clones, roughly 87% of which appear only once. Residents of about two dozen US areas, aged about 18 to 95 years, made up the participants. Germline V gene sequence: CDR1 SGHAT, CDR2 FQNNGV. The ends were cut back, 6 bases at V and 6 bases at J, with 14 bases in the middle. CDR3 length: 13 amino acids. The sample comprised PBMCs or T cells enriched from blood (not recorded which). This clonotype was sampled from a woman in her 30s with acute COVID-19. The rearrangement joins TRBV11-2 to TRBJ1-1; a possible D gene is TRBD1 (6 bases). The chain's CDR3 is CASRLSGAAEAFF. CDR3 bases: TGTGCCAGCAGATTGTCAGGGGCGGCTGAAGCTTTCTTT.